One sample yielded the 20 T cell receptor beta chains listed below, sequenced in a study of T cells after yellow fever vaccination. MiXCR, run by TCRdb on the 5' RACE reads, gives a single entry per CDR3 protein. Of 450,000 to 600,000 distinct CDR3 sequences in the sample, around 16% are singletons; the top ten hold roughly 17%. The sequencing here drew on PBMCs, taken about 5 days after the first yellow fever vaccination. The source is a young man who received the YFV17D yellow fever vaccine.

This clonotype was detected a few times. The chain links TRBV9 to TRBJ1-3, with D possibly TRBD1 on 5 matching bases. The CDR3 covers 17 residues. Germline loops: CDR1 SGDLS, CDR2 YYNGEE. Trimming took off 3 bases at V and 3 bases at J, with 19 bases between the two ends. CDR3 sequence (DNA): TGTGCCAGCAGCGCCAACATACCAGGGATGGGTGGAAACACCATATATTTT. It is translated as CASSANIPGMGGNTIYF.

The chain employs TRBV19 and TRBJ1-5; D may be TRBD1 (6 bases). The CDR3 length is 13 residues. V shed 6 bases and J shed 7 bases, with 13 bases lying between them. CDR1 LNHDA and CDR2 SQIVND come from the germline V gene (reference sequence). The CDR3 DNA reads TGTGCCAGTAGCCAGAGGGGGGGGCAGCCCCAGCATTTT. Protein product: CASSQRGGQPQHF.

The chain has TRBV15 and TRBJ2-1; D call uncertain. The germline V gene has CDR1 LNHNV and CDR2 YYDKDF (reference sequence). This CDR3 is built from 14 residues. Trimming removed 3 bases at V and 8 bases at J, with 14 bases between. The CDR3, as DNA: TGTGCCACCAGCAGGAAGGGTCTAACGGATGAGCAGTTCTTC. Amino acids: CATSRKGLTDEQFF.

The chain has TRBV7-8 and TRBJ2-1; tentatively, D is TRBD1 or TRBD2 (5 bases each). The V end lost 4 bases, the J end lost 4 bases, and 14 bases lay between the germline ends. There are 15 residues in the CDR3. Per the germline V gene, CDR1 is SGHVS and CDR2 is FQNEAQ. The CDR3 is CASSSQWGPYNEQFF. The CDR3 DNA reads as TGTGCCAGCAGCTCGCAATGGGGACCATACAATGAGCAGTTCTTC.

This clonotype was observed a handful of times. The chain joins TRBV3-1 to TRBJ2-7, with D possibly matching TRBD1 (5 bases). CDR1 and CDR2 (germline): LGHDT, YNNKEL (reference sequence). Trimming took off 3 bases at V and 3 bases at J, with 15 bases between the two ends. This CDR3 is built from 15 residues. CDR3 nucleotides: TGTGCCAGCAGCCAGCCCCTAAGGGGCCACTACGAGCAGTACTTC. Translated: CASSQPLRGHYEQYF.

This clonotype was counted between two and nine times. The J gene is TRBJ1-6, the V gene TRBV6-5, with 7 bases lining up with TRBD1. The length of the CDR3 is 14 residues. Germline CDR1 reads MNHEY; CDR2 reads SVGAGI. V lost 4 bases, J lost 7 bases, and 4 bases stayed unmatched. In nucleotides, the CDR3 is TGTGCCAGCAGTTGGGGACAGACCAATTCACCCCTCCACTTT. Translating it yields CASSWGQTNSPLHF.

This chain joins TRBV6-1 and TRBJ1-2; possibly TRBD1 for D (6 bases). The germline gives CDR1 MNHNS, CDR2 SASEGT. V dropped 7 bases and J dropped 3 bases, with 15 bases sitting between them. This CDR3 has 14 amino acids. The CDR3 region is CASTREGVHYGYTF. Written as DNA, the CDR3 is TGTGCCAGCACCCGAGAGGGGGTTCACTATGGCTACACCTTC.

This clonotype came up a few times. The chain combines TRBV2 with TRBJ2-1; D unresolved. The germline CDR1 and CDR2 sequences are SNHLY and FYNNEI. V was trimmed by 2 bases and J by 10 bases, leaving 9 bases between them. This CDR3 comprises 12 residues. The CDR3 DNA sequence: TGTGCCAGCAGTGAAATGGCCACAGAGCAGTTCTTC. Translated: CASSEMATEQFF. The entire variable domain, with the rest obtained from reference TRBV2 and TRBJ2-1, is as follows: EPEVTQTPSHQVTQMGQEVILRCVPISNHLYFYWYRQILGQKVEFLVSFYNNEISEKSEIFDDQFSVERPDGSNFTLKIRSTKLEDSAMYFCASSEMATEQFFGPGTRLTVL.

V and J are TRBV6-1 and TRBJ2-6; the D is unclear. The V gene lost 6 bases and the J gene lost 4 bases, with 10 bases spanning the gap. The germline CDR1 and CDR2 sequences are MNHNS and SASEGT. The CDR3 consists of 14 residues. The CDR3 is CASRLVSGANVLTF. CDR3 in DNA: TGTGCCAGCAGGCTAGTCTCCGGGGCCAACGTCCTGACTTTC.

This clonotype was seen only a few times. CDR3 loop: CATSRVGRGLGEQFF. The DNA for the CDR3 is TGTGCCACCAGCAGAGTCGGCAGGGGGCTAGGTGAGCAGTTCTTC. The chain has TRBV15 and TRBJ2-1; 8 bases agree with TRBD1. The germline V gene has CDR1 LNHNV and CDR2 YYDKDF (reference sequence). CDR3 length equals 15 residues. The J segment lost 9 bases and the V segment lost 1 base, leaving 8 bases of the junction unmatched. Combining the CDR3 with reference TRBV15 and TRBJ2-1 gives the whole variable domain DAMVIQNPRYQVTQFGKPVTLSCSQTLNHNVMYWYQQKSSQAPKLLFHYYDKDFNNEADTPDNFQSRRPNTSFCFLDIRSPGLGDTAMYLCATSRVGRGLGEQFFGPGTRLTVL.

This clonotype was counted between two and nine times. The V call is TRBV7-9, the J call TRBJ1-4; possibly TRBD1 for D (6 bases). This CDR3 has 16 amino acids. Per germline, CDR1 SEHNR and CDR2 FQNEAQ (reference sequence). V was shortened by 6 bases and J by 0 bases, with 14 bases between the two germline ends. The CDR3 region is CASRAGDGPTNEKLFF. The CDR3 DNA reads as TGTGCCAGCAGGGCAGGGGACGGTCCAACTAATGAAAAACTGTTTTTT.

This clonotype was counted many times. This chain connects TRBV20-1 to TRBJ1-5; 7 nucleotides line up with TRBD1. The CDR3 runs to 13 residues. Germline-derived CDR1 and CDR2 are DFQATT and SNEGSKA (reference sequence). The V segment lost 7 bases and the J segment 3 bases; nucleotides outside the gene matches: 6. The CDR3 region has the DNA TGCAGTGTCGGGCAGGGGGTCAATCAGCCCCAGCATTTT. Its translation is CSVGQGVNQPQHF.

The chain links TRBV24-1 to TRBJ2-7; 9 nucleotides match TRBD1. This CDR3 has 13 residues. The ends lost 8 bases at V and 1 base at J; junction bases unmatched: 2. From germline, CDR1 is KGHDR and CDR2 SFDVKD. Here the CDR3 reads CATKDRGSYEQYF. The CDR3 nucleotides are TGTGCCACCAAAGACAGGGGGTCCTACGAGCAGTACTTC.

This clonotype has just a few counts. The genes are TRBV29-1 and TRBJ2-7; TRBD1 matches at 7 bases. Germline V gene sequence: CDR1 SQVTM, CDR2 ANQGSEA. Trimming took 4 bases from V and 7 from J; bases not matched to a gene: 10. The CDR3 consists of 13 residues. Here the CDR3 DNA reads TGCAGCGTTGGGTCCCGGACAGGTTTGGAGCAGTACTTC. It codes for CSVGSRTGLEQYF.

This clonotype has ten or more counts. The chain uses TRBV6-1 and TRBJ2-3; D gene ambiguous. The CDR3 contains 14 residues. Per germline, CDR1 MNHNS and CDR2 SASEGT. Trimming shortened V by 7 bases and J by 1 base, and 12 bases separated the two germline ends. Here the CDR3 reads CASTSGPGTDTQYF. CDR3 bases: TGTGCCAGCACCTCTGGCCCGGGCACAGATACGCAGTATTTT.

The rearrangement uses TRBV4-3 and TRBJ2-4; D perhaps matches TRBD2 (6 bases). Germline assignment: CDR1 LGHNA and CDR2 YSLEER. Trimming shortened V by 0 bases and J by 5 bases, and 17 bases separated the two germline ends. CDR3 length: 17 residues. CDR3 sequence reads: CASSQEGPPSAQNIQYF. As DNA, the CDR3 is TGCGCCAGCAGCCAAGAGGGCCCCCCTAGCGCCCAAAACATTCAGTACTTC.

CDR3 DNA: TGTGCCACCAGCAGAGGCGGGGTTGAAAAACTGTTTTTT. This sequence encodes CATSRGGVEKLFF. V usage is TRBV15 and J usage is TRBJ1-4; no clear D gene. This CDR3 contains 13 residues. Deletions cut 1 base from V and 7 bases from J, with 7 bases between. CDR1 is LNHNV, CDR2 YYDKDF, per germline (reference sequence).

The table lists this clonotype with a few counts. The CDR3 sequence is CASSDGTLRYEQYV. The CDR3 DNA is TGTGCCAGCAGTGATGGGACACTTCGCTACGAGCAGTACGTC. This rearrangement joins TRBV28 to TRBJ2-7, with D possibly matching TRBD1 (6 bases). CDR3 length equals 14 residues. Trimming removed 5 bases at V and 3 bases at J, with 14 bases between. From germline, CDR1 is MDHEN and CDR2 SYDVKM.

Only a few counts were recorded for this clonotype. The chain employs TRBV4-2 and TRBJ2-3; D not resolved. CDR3 length equals 16 residues. V lost 1 base and J 0 bases, leaving 11 bases between the germline ends. Germline assignment: CDR1 LGHNA and CDR2 YNFKEQ. The CDR3 region has the DNA TGTGCCAGCAGCCAAGTCAGAATAGCTAGCACAGATACGCAGTATTTT. Protein sequence: CASSQVRIASTDTQYF.

The chain joins TRBV18 to TRBJ2-6; D perhaps matches TRBD1 (6 bases). The CDR3 has 17 amino acids. The V gene's germline CDR1 is KGHSH and CDR2 LQKENI. Trimming took off 4 bases at V and 0 bases at J, with 13 bases between the two ends. The CDR3 loop reads CASSLGETGSGANVLTF. CDR3 nucleotides: TGTGCCAGCTCACTAGGGGAGACAGGCTCTGGGGCCAACGTCCTGACTTTC.